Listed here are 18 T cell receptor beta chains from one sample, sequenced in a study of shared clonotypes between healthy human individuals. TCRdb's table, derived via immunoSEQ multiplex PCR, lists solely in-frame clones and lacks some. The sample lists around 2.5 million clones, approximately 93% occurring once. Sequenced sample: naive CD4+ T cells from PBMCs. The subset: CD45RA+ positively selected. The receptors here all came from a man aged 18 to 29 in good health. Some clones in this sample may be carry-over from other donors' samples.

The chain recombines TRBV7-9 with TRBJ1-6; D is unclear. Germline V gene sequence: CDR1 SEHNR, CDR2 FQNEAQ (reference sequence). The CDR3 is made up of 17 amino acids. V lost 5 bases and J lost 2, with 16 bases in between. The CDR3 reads CASSRSGGRPYNSPLHF. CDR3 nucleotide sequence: TGTGCCAGCAGCCGGAGTGGTGGGAGGCCCTATAATTCACCCCTCCACTTT.

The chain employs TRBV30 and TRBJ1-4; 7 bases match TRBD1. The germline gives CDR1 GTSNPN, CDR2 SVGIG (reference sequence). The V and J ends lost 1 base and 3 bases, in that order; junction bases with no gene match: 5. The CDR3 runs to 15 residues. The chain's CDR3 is CAWSAMGQSNEKLFF. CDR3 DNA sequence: TGTGCCTGGAGTGCCATGGGACAGTCTAATGAAAAACTGTTTTTT.

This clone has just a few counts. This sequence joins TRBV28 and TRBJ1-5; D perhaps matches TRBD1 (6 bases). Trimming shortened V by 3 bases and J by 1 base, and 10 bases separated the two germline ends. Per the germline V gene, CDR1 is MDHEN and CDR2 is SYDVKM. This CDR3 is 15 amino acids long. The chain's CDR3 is CASSFLGQSNQPQHF. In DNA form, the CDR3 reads TGTGCCAGCAGTTTCTTGGGACAAAGCAATCAGCCCCAGCATTTT. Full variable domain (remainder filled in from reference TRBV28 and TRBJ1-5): DVKVTQSSRYLVKRTGEKVFLECVQDMDHENMFWYRQDPGLGLRLIYFSYDVKMKEKGDIPEGYSVSREKKERFSLILESASTNQTSMYLCASSFLGQSNQPQHFGDGTRLSIL.

For the CDR3, the DNA is TGTGCCAGCAGTTCCCGTGGTAGAAGCTATGGCTACACCTTC. Amino acid sequence: CASSSRGRSYGYTF. The V gene is TRBV28, the J gene TRBJ1-2; D gene ambiguous. V was cut by 4 bases and J by 4 bases, with 13 bases left in between. The CDR3 sequence is 14 residues long. Looked up from germline, CDR1 is MDHEN and CDR2 is SYDVKM.

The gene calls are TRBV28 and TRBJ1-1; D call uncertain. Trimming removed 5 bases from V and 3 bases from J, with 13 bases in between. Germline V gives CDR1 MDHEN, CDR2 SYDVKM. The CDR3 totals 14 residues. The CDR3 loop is CASSLPRRDTEAFF. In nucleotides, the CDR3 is TGTGCCAGCAGTCTCCCCAGGAGGGACACTGAAGCTTTCTTT.

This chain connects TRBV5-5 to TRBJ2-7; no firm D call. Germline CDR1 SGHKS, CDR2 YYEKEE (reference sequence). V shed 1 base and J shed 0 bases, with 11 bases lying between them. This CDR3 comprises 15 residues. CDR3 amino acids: CASSLSPTISYEQYF. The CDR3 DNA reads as TGTGCCAGCAGCTTGTCCCCCACCATCTCCTACGAGCAGTACTTC.

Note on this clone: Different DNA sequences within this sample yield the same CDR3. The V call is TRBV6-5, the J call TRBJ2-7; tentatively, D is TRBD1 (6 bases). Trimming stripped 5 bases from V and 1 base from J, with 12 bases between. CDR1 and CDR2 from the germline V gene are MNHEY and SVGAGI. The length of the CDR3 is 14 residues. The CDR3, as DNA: TGTGCCAGCAGTACCCGGACAGTTTCCTACGAGCAGTACTTC. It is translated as CASSTRTVSYEQYF.

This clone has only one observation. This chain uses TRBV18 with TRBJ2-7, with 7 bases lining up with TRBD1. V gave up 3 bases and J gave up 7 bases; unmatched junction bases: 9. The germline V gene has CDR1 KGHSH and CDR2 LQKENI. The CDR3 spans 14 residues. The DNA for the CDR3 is TGTGCCAGCTCACCCATCGACAGGGATCTTGAGCAGTACTTC. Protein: CASSPIDRDLEQYF.

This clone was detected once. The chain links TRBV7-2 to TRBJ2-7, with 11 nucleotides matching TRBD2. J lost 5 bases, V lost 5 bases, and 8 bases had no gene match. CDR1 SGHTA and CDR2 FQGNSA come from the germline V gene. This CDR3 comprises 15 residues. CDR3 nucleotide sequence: TGTGCCAGCAGCCCGAGCTTAGCGGGAGGGCACGAGCAGTACTTC. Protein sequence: CASSPSLAGGHEQYF.

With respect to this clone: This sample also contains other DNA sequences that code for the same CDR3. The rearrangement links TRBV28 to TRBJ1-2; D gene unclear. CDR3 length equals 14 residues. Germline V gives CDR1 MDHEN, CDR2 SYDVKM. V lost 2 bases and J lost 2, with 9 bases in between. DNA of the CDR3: TGTGCCAGCAGTTTACTGGGCGAAAACTATGGCTACACCTTC. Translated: CASSLLGENYGYTF.

CDR3 loop: CASRRDRNTDTQYF. CDR3 DNA sequence: TGTGCCAGCAGGCGGGACAGGAACACAGATACGCAGTATTTT. The J gene is TRBJ2-3, the V gene TRBV7-9, with 8 positions matching TRBD1. CDR3 length: 14 residues. CDR1 and CDR2 from the germline V gene are SEHNR and FQNEAQ (reference sequence). With 6 bases clipped from V and 2 bases from J, the junction kept 4 bases outside the gene matches.

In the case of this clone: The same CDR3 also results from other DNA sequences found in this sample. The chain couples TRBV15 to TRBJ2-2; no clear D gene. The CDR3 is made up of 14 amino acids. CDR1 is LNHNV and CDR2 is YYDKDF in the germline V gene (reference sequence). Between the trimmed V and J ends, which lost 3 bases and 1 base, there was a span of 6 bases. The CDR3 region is CATSRDVNTGELFF. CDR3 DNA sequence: TGTGCCACCAGCAGGGACGTGAACACCGGGGAGCTGTTTTTT. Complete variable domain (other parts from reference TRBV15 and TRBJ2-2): DAMVIQNPRYQVTQFGKPVTLSCSQTLNHNVMYWYQQKSSQAPKLLFHYYDKDFNNEADTPDNFQSRRPNTSFCFLDIRSPGLGDTAMYLCATSRDVNTGELFFGEGSRLTVL.

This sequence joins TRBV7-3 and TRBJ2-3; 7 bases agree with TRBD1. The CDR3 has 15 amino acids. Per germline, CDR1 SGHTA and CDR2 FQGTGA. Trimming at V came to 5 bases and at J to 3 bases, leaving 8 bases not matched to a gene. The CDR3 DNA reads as TGTGCCAGCAGCCAAACCCGACAGGGAACAGATACGCAGTATTTT. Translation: CASSQTRQGTDTQYF.

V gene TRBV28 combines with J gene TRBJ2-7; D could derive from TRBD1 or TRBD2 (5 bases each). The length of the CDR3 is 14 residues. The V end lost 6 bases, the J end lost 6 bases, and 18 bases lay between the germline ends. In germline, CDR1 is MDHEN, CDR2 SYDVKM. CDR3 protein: CASSSLLEGIEQYF. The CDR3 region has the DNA TGTGCCAGCAGCTCCCTCCTCGAGGGGATCGAGCAGTACTTC.

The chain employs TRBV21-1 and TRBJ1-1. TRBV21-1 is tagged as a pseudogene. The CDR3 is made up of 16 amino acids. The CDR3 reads CASTSDKTLRRDEAFF. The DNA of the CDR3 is TGTGCCAGCACCTCTGACAAAACGCTAAGAAGGGATGAAGCTTTCTTT.

The CDR3 reads CASSDDRGADTQYF. CDR3 nucleotide sequence: TGTGCCAGCAGCGACGACAGGGGGGCCGATACGCAGTATTTT. The chain is built from TRBV9 and TRBJ2-3; 9 nucleotides line up with TRBD1. Germline lookup yields CDR1 SGDLS and CDR2 YYNGEE. V gave up 3 bases and J gave up 6 bases; unmatched junction bases: 5. The CDR3 has 14 amino acids. Variable domain in full (rest from reference TRBV9 and TRBJ2-3): DSGVTQTPKHLITATGQRVTLRCSPRSGDLSVYWYQQSLDQGLQFLIQYYNGEERAKGNILERFSAQQFPDLHSELNLSSLELGDSALYFCASSDDRGADTQYFGPGTRLTVL.

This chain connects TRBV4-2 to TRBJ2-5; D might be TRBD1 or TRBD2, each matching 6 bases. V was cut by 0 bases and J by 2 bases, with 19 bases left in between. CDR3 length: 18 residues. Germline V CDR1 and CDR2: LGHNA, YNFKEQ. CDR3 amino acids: CASSQDLWTTGRQETQYF. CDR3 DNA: TGTGCCAGCAGCCAAGATCTGTGGACTACAGGGAGGCAAGAGACCCAGTACTTC.

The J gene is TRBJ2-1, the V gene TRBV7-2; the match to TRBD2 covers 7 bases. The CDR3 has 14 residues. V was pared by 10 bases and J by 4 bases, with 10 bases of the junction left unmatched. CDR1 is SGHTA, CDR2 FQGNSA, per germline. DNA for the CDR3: TGTGCCATCTCGCACGGGGGGATTTACAATGAGCAGTTCTTC. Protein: CAISHGGIYNEQFF.